This T cell receptor (beta chain) originates from a study of T cell changes during pregnancy in multiple sclerosis. Some clones are missing from TCRdb's copy, which holds only in-frame ones; the method was immunoSEQ multiplex PCR. The sample carries around 50,000 clones, more than 85% recorded once. Germline CDR1 SGHTS, CDR2 YDEGEE. V was shortened by 0 bases and J by 3 bases, with 15 bases between the two germline ends. CDR3 length equals 16 residues. The chain recombines TRBV5-8 with TRBJ1-2; D not resolved. The sequence was obtained from a female donor with multiple sclerosis, enrolled in a pregnancy study. Sequenced material: CD8+ T cells from peripheral blood mononuclear cells, taken in the first trimester of pregnancy. As DNA, the CDR3 is TGTGCCAGCAGCTTGGTTCTGGCGGGAAGGTACTATGGCTACACCTTC. It codes for CASSLVLAGRYYGYTF.